One and the same sample provided the 5 T cell receptor beta chains below, sequenced in a study of Graves' ophthalmopathy and Graves' hyperthyroidism. RNA transcripts served as template for amplifying TCR beta CDR3 sequences. The workflow started with a first-round RT-PCR run with HTBI primers and then moved on to a second-round multiplex PCR. TCRdb re-called the multiplex PCR reads with MiXCR, one entry per CDR3 protein. The sample lists fewer than 600,000 distinct CDR3 sequences; approximately 14% were seen once. Sequencing input: blood. The source is a woman younger than 45 with Graves' ophthalmopathy.

At least ten counts were recorded for this clonotype. The V call is TRBV7-3, the J call TRBJ2-7; 7 bases line up with TRBD2. The CDR3 is made up of 16 amino acids. Germline CDR1 SGHTA, CDR2 FQGTGA. V was pared by 0 bases and J by 5 bases, with 10 bases of the junction left unmatched. CDR3 bases: TGTGCCAGCAGCTTAACCCGGACTAGAGGGGATCACGAGCAGTACTTC. Its translation: CASSLTRTRGDHEQYF.

This chain connects TRBV5-1 to TRBJ2-7, with 8 bases fitting TRBD2. Trimming at V came to 0 bases and at J to 7 bases, leaving 21 bases not matched to a gene. The CDR3 has 19 amino acids. The V gene's germline CDR1 is SGHRS and CDR2 YFSETQ. The CDR3 region is CASSLAPITTRLASGEQYF. The CDR3 region has the DNA TGCGCCAGCAGCTTGGCTCCAATTACCACTAGACTAGCGTCGGGTGAGCAGTACTTC.

Turning to this clonotype: This may be a read error: a much more frequent sequence differs by one nucleotide. This sequence joins TRBV2 and TRBJ2-6; tentatively, D is TRBD2 (5 bases). Germline CDR1 is SNHLY and CDR2 is FYNNEI. This CDR3 region has 15 residues. The CDR3 spells CASSGVGPGVNVLTF. The CDR3 region has the DNA TGTGCCAGCAGTGGTGTCGGTCCCGGGGTCAACGTCCTGACTTTC. The full variable domain, its missing parts supplied by reference TRBV2 and TRBJ2-6, is EPEVTQTPSHQVTQMGQEVILRCVPISNHLYFYWYRQILGQKVEFLVSFYNNEISEKSEIFDDQFSVERPDGSNFTLKIRSTKLEDSAMYFCASSGVGPGVNVLTFGAGSRLTVL.

This clonotype was seen repeatedly, ten times or more. This chain links TRBV6-1 with TRBJ2-7; D is possibly TRBD1 (7 bases). CDR1 is MNHNS and CDR2 is SASEGT in the germline V gene. The CDR3 has 15 amino acids. V was shortened by 5 bases and J by 1 base, with 15 bases between the two germline ends. CDR3 region: CASSKPSGGSYEQYF. The CDR3 region has the DNA TGTGCCAGCAGTAAGCCTTCAGGGGGGTCCTACGAGCAGTACTTC.

The chain carries TRBV11-2 and TRBJ2-5; D gene unclear. Germline values: CDR1 SGHAT, CDR2 FQNNGV. V shed 3 bases and J shed 2 bases, with 10 bases lying between them. This CDR3 region has 14 residues. CDR3 sequence reads: CASSFPDGQETQYF. The CDR3 DNA is TGTGCCAGCAGCTTCCCGGACGGTCAAGAGACCCAGTACTTC.